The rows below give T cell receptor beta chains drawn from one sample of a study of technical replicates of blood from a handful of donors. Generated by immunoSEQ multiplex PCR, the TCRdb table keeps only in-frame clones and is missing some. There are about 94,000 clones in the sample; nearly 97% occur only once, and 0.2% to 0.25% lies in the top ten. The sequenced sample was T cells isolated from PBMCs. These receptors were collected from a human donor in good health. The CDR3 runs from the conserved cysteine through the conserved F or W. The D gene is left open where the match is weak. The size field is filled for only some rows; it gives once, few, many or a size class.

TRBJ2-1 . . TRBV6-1 CASGGRLAGYNEQFF TGTGCCAGCGGGGGCCGGCTAGCAGGTTACAATGAGCAGTTCTTC
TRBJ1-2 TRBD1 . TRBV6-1 CASRPDRGRNYGYTF TGTGCCAGCAGGCCCGACAGGGGACGGAACTATGGCTACACCTTC
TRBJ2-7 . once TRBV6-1 CASNRGYEQYF TGTGCCAGCAATAGGGGGTACGAGCAGTACTTC
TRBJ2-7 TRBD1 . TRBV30 CAWIRQGSSYEQYF TGTGCCTGGATAAGACAGGGGTCCTCCTACGAGCAGTACTTC
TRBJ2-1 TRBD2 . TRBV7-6 CASSYQAGGPNEQFF TGTGCCAGCAGCTACCAAGCGGGGGGGCCTAATGAGCAGTTCTTC
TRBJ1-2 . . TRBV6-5 CASSYSHSNYGYTF TGTGCCAGCAGTTACTCCCACAGTAACTATGGCTACACCTTC
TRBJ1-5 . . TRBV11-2 CASSLDTGGSQPQHF TGTGCCAGCAGCTTAGACACCGGGGGAAGCCAGCCCCAGCATTTT
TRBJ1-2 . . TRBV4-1 CASSQDQITNYGYTF TGCGCCAGCAGCCAAGACCAAATAACAAACTATGGCTACACCTTC
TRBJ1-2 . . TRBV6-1 CASSAVRDRTYGYTF TGTGCCAGCAGTGCAGTTCGAGACAGGACCTATGGCTACACCTTC
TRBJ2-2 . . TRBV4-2 CASSFSTGELFF TGTGCCAGCAGCTTCTCGACCGGGGAGCTGTTTTTT
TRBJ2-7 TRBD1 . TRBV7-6 CASSLGPGQGDEQYF TGTGCCAGCAGCTTAGGCCCGGGACAGGGTGACGAGCAGTACTTC